This TCR beta chain was identified in a study of beta chain features in type 1 diabetes. Of note for this clone: Its cognate antigen is unknown.

Study results and caveats: All four CD4+ subsets of Type 1 diabetes patients contained TCRB CDR3s that were moderately but significantly shorter.

This CDR3 has 14 residues. V lost 6 bases and J 3 bases, leaving 11 bases between the germline ends. Germline CDR1 and CDR2: LNHDA and SQIVND (reference sequence). Reverse transcription of all isolated RNA meant that expressed TCRB transcripts were sequenced. Sequenced by immunoSEQ multiplex PCR; TCRdb stores in-frame clones only, minus some. The sample has about 370,000 clones; 8% to 10% are singletons. Sequencing used central memory CD4+ T cells from blood. This chain joins TRBV19 and TRBJ2-2, with D hard to call. The receptor comes from a man aged 30 to 45 with type 1 diabetes. This CDR3 is CASRGQVDTGELFF. CDR3 in DNA: TGTGCCAGTAGAGGGCAGGTTGACACCGGGGAGCTGTTTTTT.